The 27 T cell receptor beta chains given below trace back to one sample, sequenced in a study of control samples from healthy donors and cancer patients. TCRdb's table, derived via immunoSEQ multiplex PCR, lists solely in-frame clones and lacks some. This table holds 170,000 or so clones, approximately 92% found once. Sequencing was carried out using blood. These receptors all stem from a man aged 18 to 30 in good health.

V gene TRBV24-1 combines with J gene TRBJ2-1; 10 bases agree with TRBD1. The V and J ends lost 4 bases and 6 bases, in that order; junction bases with no gene match: 5. Germline CDR1 KGHDR, CDR2 SFDVKD. This CDR3 has 15 residues. The CDR3: CATSDPGDRGNEQFF. As DNA, the CDR3 is TGTGCCACCAGTGACCCAGGGGACAGGGGCAATGAGCAGTTCTTC.

The V call is TRBV7-8, the J call TRBJ1-2; TRBD1 matches at 8 bases. The germline CDR1 and CDR2 sequences are SGHVS and FQNEAQ. The CDR3 covers 17 residues. The V segment lost 4 bases and the J segment 1 base; nucleotides outside the gene matches: 11. CDR3 coding DNA: TGTGCCAGCAGCTCTTATGGAGGACAGGGCGATAACTATGGCTACACCTTC. Its translation is CASSSYGGQGDNYGYTF.

The V call is TRBV6-5, the J call TRBJ2-6, with D possibly matching TRBD1 (5 bases). Trimming shortened V by 6 bases and J by 2 bases, and 11 bases separated the two germline ends. From germline, CDR1 is MNHEY and CDR2 SVGAGI. The CDR3 is made up of 15 amino acids. As DNA, the CDR3 is TGTGCCAGCAGCCAATCGACAGCTGGGGCCAACGTCCTGACTTTC. It yields the protein CASSQSTAGANVLTF.

The rearrangement joins TRBV7-9 to TRBJ1-1, with D possibly being TRBD1 (5 bases). This CDR3 comprises 15 residues. CDR1 SEHNR and CDR2 FQNEAQ come from the germline V gene (reference sequence). V lost 4 bases and J 7 bases, leaving 19 bases between the germline ends. CDR3 in DNA: TGTGCCAGCAGCTACCTGCAGGGTAAGCTGGGTGAAGCTTTCTTT. As protein: CASSYLQGKLGEAFF.

V is TRBV18 and J is TRBJ2-1, with a weak D call TRBD1 (6 bases). The V end was cut by 5 bases, the J end by 6 bases, with 8 bases between. The CDR3 is 12 residues long. Germline values: CDR1 KGHSH, CDR2 LQKENI. The CDR3 protein is CASSEQGNEQFF. The CDR3 nucleotides are TGTGCCAGCTCAGAACAGGGCAATGAGCAGTTCTTC.

This rearrangement joins TRBV6-5 to TRBJ1-2; 9 nucleotides line up with TRBD1. The junction had 5 bases not matched to a gene; V was cut back by 6 bases and J by 3 bases. The germline V gene encodes CDR1 MNHEY and CDR2 SVGAGI. The CDR3 spans 14 residues. This CDR3 is CASSLGQGHYGYTF. CDR3 in DNA: TGTGCCAGCAGCCTGGGACAGGGTCACTATGGCTACACCTTC.

V is TRBV29-1 and J is TRBJ2-3, with a weak D call TRBD2 (7 bases). The CDR3 covers 17 residues. Trimming pared 3 bases from V and 4 bases from J, leaving 23 bases between. Germline V gene sequence: CDR1 SQVTM, CDR2 ANQGSEA. The CDR3: CSVDSVGGAKVADTQYF. In DNA, the CDR3 is TGCAGCGTTGATTCAGTAGGGGGGGCCAAAGTTGCAGATACGCAGTATTTT.

The chain has TRBV29-1 and TRBJ1-1, with a possible D match to TRBD1 (5 bases). This CDR3 has 15 amino acids. The germline V gene has CDR1 SQVTM and CDR2 ANQGSEA. V was trimmed by 4 bases and J by 4 bases, leaving 19 bases between them. CDR3 region: CSVGSRGTVGTEAFF. As DNA, the CDR3 is TGCAGCGTTGGCTCTCGAGGGACGGTGGGCACTGAAGCTTTCTTT.

The rearrangement links TRBV18 to TRBJ2-1, with 11 nucleotides matching TRBD2. V shed 3 bases, J shed 4 bases, and the junction held 5 bases outside the gene matches. The CDR3 is 16 residues long. The V gene's germline CDR1 is KGHSH and CDR2 LQKENI. CDR3 sequence reads: CASSPASGGTYNEQFF. CDR3 DNA: TGTGCCAGCTCACCGGCTAGCGGGGGGACTTACAATGAGCAGTTCTTC.

The chain links TRBV21-1 to TRBJ2-7; the DNA was not compared with TRBD1, the D call given in the table. TRBV21-1 is annotated as a pseudogene. This CDR3 has 17 residues. CDR3 loop: CASSKDDVQGYDYEQYF. CDR3 DNA: TGTGCCAGCAGCAAAGACGACGTACAGGGCTATGACTACGAGCAGTACTTC.

The chain is built from TRBV12-5 and TRBJ2-3; TRBD2 aligns across 7 bases. The J segment lost 8 bases and the V segment lost 6 bases, leaving 11 bases of the junction unmatched. CDR1 and CDR2 (germline): LGHNT, FRNRAP. The CDR3 loop spans 14 amino acids. The CDR3, as DNA: TGTGCTAGTGGCCGAGGGACTACACTGGCTACGCAGTATTTT. Translated: CASGRGTTLATQYF.

The DNA for the CDR3 is TGTGCCAGTAGTATATACAGGGCCTCTGGGGCCAACGTCCTGACTTTC. The encoded protein is CASSIYRASGANVLTF. The V call is TRBV19, the J call TRBJ2-6; a weak D match, TRBD1 (6 bases). The V end lost 2 bases, the J end lost 0 bases, and 8 bases lay between the germline ends. The CDR3 length is 16 residues. Germline V lookup: CDR1 LNHDA, CDR2 SQIVND (reference sequence).

This chain connects TRBV28 to TRBJ1-2, with D possibly matching TRBD1 (6 bases). Trimming shortened V by 6 bases and J by 4 bases, and 12 bases separated the two germline ends. The CDR3 length is 13 residues. CDR1 is MDHEN, CDR2 SYDVKM, per germline. The CDR3 spells CASSRTGFYGYTF. As DNA, the CDR3 is TGTGCCAGCAGCCGTACAGGGTTCTATGGCTACACCTTC.

The chain couples TRBV6-5 to TRBJ1-2; D is possibly TRBD1 (5 bases). Germline V lookup: CDR1 MNHEY, CDR2 SVGAGI. Trimming took 7 bases from V and 5 from J, leaving 17 bases between them. This CDR3 spans 14 amino acids. CDR3 in amino acids: CASTNTAGRYGYTF. In DNA form, the CDR3 reads TGTGCCAGCACCAACACGGCAGGGAGGTATGGCTACACCTTC.

V and J are TRBV5-1 and TRBJ2-1; 8 bases align to TRBD1. V lost 5 bases and J lost 3; bases outside the gene matches: 7. Germline loops: CDR1 SGHRS, CDR2 YFSETQ. The CDR3 contains 15 residues. CDR3 DNA: TGCGCCAGCAGTCGGACAGGGTTGGACTACAATGAGCAGTTCTTC. It encodes CASSRTGLDYNEQFF.

The chain combines TRBV30 with TRBJ1-3, with D unclear. Deletions cut 1 base from V and 0 bases from J, with 16 bases between. The CDR3 runs 17 residues. Germline V gene lookup returns CDR1 GTSNPN and CDR2 SVGIG (reference sequence). The CDR3, as DNA: TGTGCCTGGAGTGCCACAAATCGGGGTGGCTCTGGAAACACCATATATTTT. Protein product: CAWSATNRGGSGNTIYF.

For the CDR3, the DNA is TGCAGCGTTGGGACAGGTTCGAAAGAAAAACTGTTTTTT. Protein: CSVGTGSKEKLFF. The chain couples TRBV29-1 to TRBJ1-4; 7 positions agree with TRBD1. V was pared by 4 bases and J by 8 bases, with 7 bases of the junction left unmatched. The CDR3 runs to 13 residues. Germline lookup yields CDR1 SQVTM and CDR2 ANQGSEA. The complete variable domain, with remaining parts taken from reference TRBV29-1 and TRBJ1-4, reads SAVISQKPSRDICQRGTSLTIQCQVDSQVTMMFWYRQQPGQSLTLIATANQGSEATYESGFVIDKFPISRPNLTFSTLTVSNMSPEDSSIYLCSVGTGSKEKLFFGSGTQLSVL.

The chain recombines TRBV7-2 with TRBJ1-1; D ambiguous. This CDR3 region has 15 residues. In germline, CDR1 is SGHTA, CDR2 FQGNSA. Trimming cost V 5 bases and J 4 bases, with 17 bases left between them. DNA of the CDR3: TGTGCCAGCAGCCCAAGGGTAGGCGACGGCACTGAAGCTTTCTTT. This gives the protein CASSPRVGDGTEAFF.

CDR3 in amino acids: CASKGQGFVGGELFF. CDR3 nucleotide sequence: TGTGCCAGCAAAGGACAGGGGTTTGTCGGCGGGGAGCTGTTTTTT. This chain links TRBV2 with TRBJ2-2; TRBD1 matches 9 bases. V was pared by 7 bases and J by 7 bases, with 10 bases of the junction left unmatched. Germline V gives CDR1 SNHLY, CDR2 FYNNEI. This CDR3 has 15 residues.

CDR3 DNA: TGCGCCAGCAGTGTAGGCATAGACTATGAAAAACTGTTTTTT. Translating gives CASSVGIDYEKLFF. The chain is built from TRBV4-1 and TRBJ1-4; D not certain. Trimming stripped 6 bases from V and 6 bases from J, with 14 bases between. The CDR3 sequence is 14 residues long. Per germline, CDR1 MGHRA and CDR2 YSYEKL.

The chain links TRBV28 to TRBJ1-3; D possibly corresponds to TRBD1 (5 bases). Trimming left V 2 bases short and J 0 bases short, with 14 bases between. From germline, CDR1 is MDHEN and CDR2 SYDVKM. The CDR3 contains 17 residues. CDR3 in amino acids: CASSLPNRRGSGNTIYF. CDR3 nucleotide sequence: TGTGCCAGCAGTTTACCCAACAGAAGGGGCTCTGGAAACACCATATATTTT.

This clone has more than one count but fewer than ten. The rearrangement links TRBV29-1 to TRBJ1-1; D is perhaps TRBD1 (6 bases). V lost 7 bases, J lost 10 bases, and 22 bases lay in between. The CDR3 runs to 13 residues. From germline, CDR1 is SQVTM and CDR2 ANQGSEA. CDR3 in amino acids: CSAAGGQLQGAFF. CDR3 nucleotide sequence: TGCAGCGCAGCGGGAGGACAGCTTCAAGGAGCTTTCTTT.

This clone was seen a few times. This specimen includes other DNA sequences encoding the same CDR3. The genes are TRBV3-1 (or the pseudogene TRBV3-2) and TRBJ1-2; D ambiguous. Between the trimmed V and J ends, which lost 0 bases and 8 bases, there was a span of 10 bases. CDR3 size: 13 residues. Per the germline V gene, CDR1 is LGHDT and CDR2 is YNNKEL (reference sequence). This CDR3 is CASSQEGGRGYTF. DNA for the CDR3: TGTGCCAGCAGCCAAGAAGGTGGGCGAGGCTACACCTTC.

The CDR3 protein is CASSLSGTSTDTQYF. CDR3 DNA sequence: TGTGCCAGCAGTCTTAGCGGAACTAGCACAGATACGCAGTATTTT. The chain carries TRBV6-5 and TRBJ2-3, with D possibly TRBD2 on 6 matching bases. Per germline, CDR1 MNHEY and CDR2 SVGAGI. V dropped 5 bases and J dropped 0 bases, with 12 bases sitting between them. The CDR3 runs to 15 residues.

The rearrangement joins TRBV20-1 to TRBJ2-2; weak D call: TRBD1 (5 bases). In germline, CDR1 is DFQATT, CDR2 SNEGSKA (reference sequence). V lost 3 bases to trimming and J lost 8 bases, with 7 bases between them. The CDR3 contains 11 residues. CDR3 in DNA: TGCAGTGCTAGTTACAGGGGGGAGCTGTTTTTT. It codes for CSASYRGELFF.

This chain joins TRBV6-5 and TRBJ2-7, with no clear D. The CDR3 is 13 residues long. Trimming pared 4 bases from V and 5 bases from J, leaving 12 bases between. Looked up from germline, CDR1 is MNHEY and CDR2 is SVGAGI. CDR3 protein: CASSSPSTHEQYF. CDR3 coding DNA: TGTGCCAGCAGTTCCCCTTCAACCCACGAGCAGTACTTC.

The chain uses TRBV11-2 and TRBJ2-6; D gene uncertain. CDR1 is SGHAT and CDR2 is FQNNGV in the germline V gene. The CDR3 length is 15 residues. The ends were cut back, 6 bases at V and 0 bases at J, with 9 bases in the middle. CDR3 protein: CASRRWVSGANVLTF. CDR3 DNA: TGTGCCAGCAGACGGTGGGTCTCTGGGGCCAACGTCCTGACTTTC.